This T cell receptor beta chain was profiled in a study of blood T cell repertoires in COVID-19. CDR1 and CDR2 (germline): SNHLY, FYNNEI. The CDR3 consists of 11 residues. Unmatched junction bases numbered 4, after V lost 10 bases and J lost 5 bases. Profiled with immunoSEQ multiplex PCR; TCRdb holds only in-frame clones, not every one. This sample has roughly 250,000 clones, with more than 70% found just once. The sequence was collected from a woman aged 40 to 49 with acute COVID-19. What was sequenced was PBMCs or T cells enriched from blood (not recorded which). The chain couples TRBV2 to TRBJ2-7; 8 nucleotides align to TRBD1. CDR3 bases: TGTGCCACCCAGACAGGGGACGAGCAGTACTTC. Protein sequence: CATQTGDEQYF.